This T cell receptor (beta chain) appears in the sequencing data of a study of shared clonotypes between healthy human individuals. Findings and caveats of the study: Expectations were that clonotype sharing among donors would be affected by sequencing depth.

The input for sorted-subset replicate PCRs was around 210 ng DNA, about 30,000 T cell genomes. Libraries were prepared by immunoSEQ multiplex PCR; TCRdb keeps only in-frame clonotypes and omits some of them. Of about 1.9 million clones in the sample, roughly 93% were seen once. Trimming left V 7 bases short and J 3 bases short, with 10 bases between. The CDR3 runs to 12 residues. The germline gives CDR1 LNHDA, CDR2 SQIVND (reference sequence). Worth noting for this clone: What it binds is not known.

Naive CD8 cells lacked CD45RO, underwent positive selection for CCR7 and left out terminally differentiated effector memory CD45RA+ cells. This sequence joins TRBV19 and TRBJ2-7; D not certain. Sequencing was done on a sample of naive CD8+ T cells from PBMCs. The source is a man younger than 30 in good health. Some clones in this sample may be carry-over from other donors' samples. The CDR3 loop is CASMGWDYEQYF. CDR3 sequence (DNA): TGTGCCAGTATGGGCTGGGACTACGAGCAGTACTTC.